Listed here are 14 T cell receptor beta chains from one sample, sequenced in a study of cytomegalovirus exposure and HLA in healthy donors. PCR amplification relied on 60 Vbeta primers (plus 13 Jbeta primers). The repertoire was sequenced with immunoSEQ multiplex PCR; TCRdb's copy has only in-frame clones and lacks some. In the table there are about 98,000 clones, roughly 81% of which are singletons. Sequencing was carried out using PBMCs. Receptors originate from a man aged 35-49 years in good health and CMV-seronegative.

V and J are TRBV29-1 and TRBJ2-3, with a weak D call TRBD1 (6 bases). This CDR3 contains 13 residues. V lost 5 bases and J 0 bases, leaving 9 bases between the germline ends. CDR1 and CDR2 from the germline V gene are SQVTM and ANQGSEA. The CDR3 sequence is CSVLQGSTDTQYF. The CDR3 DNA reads TGCAGCGTTTTACAGGGAAGCACAGATACGCAGTATTTT.

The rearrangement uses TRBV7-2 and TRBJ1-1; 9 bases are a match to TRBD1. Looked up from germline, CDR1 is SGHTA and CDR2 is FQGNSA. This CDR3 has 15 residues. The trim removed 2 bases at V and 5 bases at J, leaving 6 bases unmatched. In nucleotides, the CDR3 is TGTGCCAGCAGCTTACGGGGAGGACAGGGGACTGAAGCTTTCTTT. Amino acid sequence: CASSLRGGQGTEAFF.

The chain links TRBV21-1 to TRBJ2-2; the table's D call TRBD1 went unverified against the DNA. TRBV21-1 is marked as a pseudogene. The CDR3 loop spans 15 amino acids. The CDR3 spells CASTQGAGNTGELFF. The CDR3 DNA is TGTGCCAGCACCCAAGGGGCTGGGAACACCGGGGAGCTGTTTTTT.

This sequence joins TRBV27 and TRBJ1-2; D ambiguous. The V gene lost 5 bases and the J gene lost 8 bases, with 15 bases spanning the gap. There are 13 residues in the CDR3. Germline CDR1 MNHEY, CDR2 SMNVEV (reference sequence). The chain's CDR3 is CASSPLSGRGYTF. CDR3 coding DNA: TGTGCCAGCAGTCCGTTATCAGGCCGCGGCTACACCTTC.

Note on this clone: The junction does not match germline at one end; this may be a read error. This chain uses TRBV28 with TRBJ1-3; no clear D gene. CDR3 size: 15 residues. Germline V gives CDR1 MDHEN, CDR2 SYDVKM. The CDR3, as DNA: TGTGCCAGCCTCGAGGGTTTGGCCACTGGAAACACCATGTATTTT. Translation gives CASLEGLATGNTMYF.

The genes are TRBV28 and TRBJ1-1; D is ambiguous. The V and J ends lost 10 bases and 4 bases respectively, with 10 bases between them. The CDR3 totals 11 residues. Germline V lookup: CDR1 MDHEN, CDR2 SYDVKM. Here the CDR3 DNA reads TGTGCCACCCGGAGCGTCACTGAAGCTTTCTTT. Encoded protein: CATRSVTEAFF.

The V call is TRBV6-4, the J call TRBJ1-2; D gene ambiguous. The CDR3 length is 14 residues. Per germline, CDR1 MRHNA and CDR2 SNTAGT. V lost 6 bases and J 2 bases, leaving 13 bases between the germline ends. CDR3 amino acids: CASRGGEGNYGYTF. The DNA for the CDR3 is TGTGCCAGCAGGGGTGGGGAGGGCAACTATGGCTACACCTTC.

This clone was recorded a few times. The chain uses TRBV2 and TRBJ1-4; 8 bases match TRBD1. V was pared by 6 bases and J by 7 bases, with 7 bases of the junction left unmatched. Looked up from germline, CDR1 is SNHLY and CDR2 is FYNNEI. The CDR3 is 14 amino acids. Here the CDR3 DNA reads TGTGCCAGCAGGCAGGGGGCGCGAGGTGAAAAACTGTTTTTT. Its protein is CASRQGARGEKLFF. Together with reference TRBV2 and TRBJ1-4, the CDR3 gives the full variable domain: EPEVTQTPSHQVTQMGQEVILRCVPISNHLYFYWYRQILGQKVEFLVSFYNNEISEKSEIFDDQFSVERPDGSNFTLKIRSTKLEDSAMYFCASRQGARGEKLFFGSGTQLSVL.

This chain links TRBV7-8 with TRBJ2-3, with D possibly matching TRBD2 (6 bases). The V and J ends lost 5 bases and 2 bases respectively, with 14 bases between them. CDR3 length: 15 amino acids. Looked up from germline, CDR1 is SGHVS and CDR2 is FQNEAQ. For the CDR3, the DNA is TGTGCCAGCAGCCCGCTGCGACTAGTCACAGATACGCAGTATTTT. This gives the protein CASSPLRLVTDTQYF.

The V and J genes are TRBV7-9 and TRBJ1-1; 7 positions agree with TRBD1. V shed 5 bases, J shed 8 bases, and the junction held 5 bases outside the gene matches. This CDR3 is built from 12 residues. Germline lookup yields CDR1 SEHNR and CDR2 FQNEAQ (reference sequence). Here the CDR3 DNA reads TGTGCCAGCAGCACAGGGGCGCAAGAAGCTTTCTTT. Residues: CASSTGAQEAFF.

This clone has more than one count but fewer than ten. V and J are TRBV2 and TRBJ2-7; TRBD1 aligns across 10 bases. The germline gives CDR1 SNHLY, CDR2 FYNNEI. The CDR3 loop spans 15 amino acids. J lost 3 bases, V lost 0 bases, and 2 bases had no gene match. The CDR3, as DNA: TGTGCCAGCAGTGAAGCGGGGACAGGGGTCTACGAGCAGTACTTC. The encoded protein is CASSEAGTGVYEQYF.

CDR3 protein: CASSLEQNEKLFF. The CDR3 DNA is TGTGCCAGCAGCTTAGAACAGAATGAAAAACTGTTTTTT. The V and J genes are TRBV13 and TRBJ1-4; no firm D call. From germline, CDR1 is PRHDT and CDR2 FYEKMQ (reference sequence). V lost 1 base and J lost 5, with 5 bases in between. The CDR3 is 13 residues long.

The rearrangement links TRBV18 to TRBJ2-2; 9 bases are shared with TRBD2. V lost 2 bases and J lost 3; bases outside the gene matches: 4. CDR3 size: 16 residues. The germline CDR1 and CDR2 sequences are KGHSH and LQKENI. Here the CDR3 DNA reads TGTGCCAGCTCACCAATGGTAGCGGGAGACACCGGGGAGCTGTTTTTT. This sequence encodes CASSPMVAGDTGELFF.

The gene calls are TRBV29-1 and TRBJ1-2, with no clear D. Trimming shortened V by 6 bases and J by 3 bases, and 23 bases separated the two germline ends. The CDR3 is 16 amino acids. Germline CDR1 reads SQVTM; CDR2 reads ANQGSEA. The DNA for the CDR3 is TGCAGCGTCCAGCGCCCGGTGTCGCTGGGTGACTATGGCTACACCTTC. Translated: CSVQRPVSLGDYGYTF.